The following is a T cell receptor beta chain sequence with its context. The target antigen is unknown. The CDR3 totals 16 residues. In germline, CDR1 is SGHRS, CDR2 YFSETQ. TCRdb reprocessed the 5' RACE reads and reports one entry per CDR3 protein, with no DNA. The sample features 350,000 to 400,000 distinct CDR3 sequences, with around 10% in its top ten. The data derive from a study of T cells expressing NK-cell markers. Background on the study: Of eight sequenced donors, seven were HCMV-seropositive and one HCMV-seronegative.

Study-wide findings and caveats: The study found dominant NKG2C+ clonotypes at about 1.0-8% of CD8+ T cells in several donors. HCMV specificity of the expanded NKG2C+ T cell clones stayed unclear. There were four donors in whom these clonotypes also led the CD3+CD56-NKG2C+ fraction.

The rearrangement links TRBV5-1 to TRBJ2-4. The sequence came from a woman in her 50s in good health. Input material: blood T cells: a sorted CD56 or NKG2C T cell subset, CD4+ or CD8+ T cells, or bulk PBMC T cells (not recorded which). The CDR3 reads CASSLAAKDFKNIQYF.